Listed below are T cell receptor beta chains from one sample, sequenced in a study of T cells in Graves' hyperthyroidism and ophthalmopathy. TCRdb re-analysed the multiplex PCR reads in MiXCR, keeping a single row per CDR3 protein. The sample yields approximately 380,000 distinct CDR3 sequences, over 12% seen once. Material for sequencing was blood. The receptor source for this set is a man in his fifties or sixties with Graves' ophthalmopathy. Each CDR3 is given with its conserved first and last residue. D genes are given only for firm matches. Clone size is not always given. Where it is, it says once, few, many or a class for expanded clones.

D gene	V gene	J gene	clone size	CDR3 protein	CDR3 DNA
.	TRBV2	TRBJ2-7	many	CASILDSSYEQYF	TGTGCCAGCATCCTGGACAGCTCCTACGAGCAGTACTTC
.	TRBV7-9	TRBJ2-5	.	CASSPARVALLYF	TGTGCCAGCAGCCCAGCCAGGGTCGCCTTGTTGTACTTC
.	TRBV3-1	TRBJ1-3	many	CASSQDVGIWDTIYF	TGTGCCAGCAGCCAAGATGTTGGGATCTGGGACACCATATATTTT
.	TRBV6-1	TRBJ1-4	few	CASSVSAGLGEKLFF	TGTGCCAGCAGTGTGTCGGCGGGCTTGGGCGAAAAACTGTTTTTT
.	TRBV19	TRBJ2-2	.	CASCGVSGELFF	TGTGCCAGTTGTGGGGTGTCCGGGGAGCTGTTTTTT
TRBD2	TRBV4-2	TRBJ2-7	many	CASSQDIKSAGGPIYEQYF	TGTGCCAGCAGCCAAGATATAAAGTCAGCGGGAGGGCCCATCTACGAGCAGTACTTC
.	TRBV12-3/TRBV12-4	TRBJ1-4	.	CASSLISTNEKLFF	TGTGCCAGCAGCCTTATTTCAACTAATGAAAAACTGTTTTTT
TRBD2	TRBV7-3	TRBJ2-5	few	CASSLQAGGGETQYF	TGTGCCAGCAGCTTACAAGCGGGAGGGGGAGAGACCCAGTACTTC
TRBD1	TRBV19	TRBJ1-1	many	CASTLRQGATNTEAFF	TGTGCCAGTACCCTCAGACAGGGGGCCACGAACACTGAAGCTTTCTTT
.	TRBV27	TRBJ1-1	few	CASSLYHPGRTEAFF	TGTGCCAGCAGTTTATATCACCCGGGGAGAACTGAAGCTTTCTTT
TRBD2	TRBV11-1	TRBJ2-1	once	CASSLGSGRGNEQFF	TGTGCCAGCAGCTTAGGTAGCGGGAGGGGAAATGAGCAGTTCTTC
.	TRBV12-3/TRBV12-4	TRBJ1-5	.	CASNAGQRGQPQHF	TGTGCCAGCAACGCTGGACAGAGGGGGCAGCCCCAGCATTTT
.	TRBV6-5	TRBJ2-7	many	CASSYSPQDGSSYEQYF	TGTGCCAGCAGTTACTCGCCCCAGGACGGTAGCTCCTACGAGCAGTACTTC
.	TRBV7-9	TRBJ2-3	few	CASSVANRGGIDTQYF	TGTGCCAGCAGCGTAGCTAACCGGGGAGGAATAGATACGCAGTATTTT
.	TRBV27	TRBJ2-6	.	CASSTTANSGANVLTF	TGTGCCAGCAGTACAACCGCGAACTCTGGGGCCAACGTCCTGACTTTC
TRBD1	TRBV5-8	TRBJ2-1	.	CASSRGTGGSYNEQFF	TGTGCCAGCAGCCGGGGGACAGGGGGCTCCTACAATGAGCAGTTCTTC
TRBD2	TRBV3-1	TRBJ2-1	many	CASSQGRPSGTDEQFF	TGTGCCAGCAGCCAAGGGAGGCCTAGCGGGACGGATGAGCAGTTCTTC
.	TRBV5-1	TRBJ2-1	.	CASSPGGSWNEQFF	TGCGCCAGCAGTCCTGGGGGTTCCTGGAATGAGCAGTTCTTC
TRBD1	TRBV11-3	TRBJ2-2	many	CASSEQGATNTGELFF	TGTGCCAGCAGCGAGCAGGGGGCTACGAACACCGGGGAGCTGTTTTTT
.	TRBV6-1	TRBJ2-2	few	CASSVRLYGELFF	TGTGCCAGCAGTGTCCGTCTTTACGGGGAGCTGTTTTTT
.	TRBV11-1	TRBJ2-1	many	CASSPTRYNEQFF	TGTGCCAGCAGCCCGACCCGATACAATGAGCAGTTCTTC
.	TRBV15	TRBJ2-7	.	CATSRDRTAYEQYF	TGTGCCACCAGCAGAGATAGGACAGCCTACGAGCAGTACTTC
.	TRBV3-1	TRBJ1-2	many	CASSQEVGGAGGYTF	TGTGCCAGCAGCCAAGAGGTCGGGGGGGCAGGGGGCTACACCTTC
TRBD1	TRBV5-1	TRBJ2-3	many	CASSTGQAGVADTQYF	TGCGCCAGCAGCACGGGACAGGCGGGCGTGGCAGATACGCAGTATTTT
.	TRBV7-3	TRBJ2-3	few	CASSSAKTGDTQYF	TGTGCCAGCAGCTCGGCGAAAACGGGAGATACGCAGTATTTT
TRBD1	TRBV12-3/TRBV12-4	TRBJ2-1	.	CASSLEGTGGYNEQFF	TGTGCCAGCAGTTTAGAGGGGACAGGGGGTTACAATGAGCAGTTCTTC
.	TRBV7-8	TRBJ2-3	many	CASSLGQGRTDTQYF	TGTGCCAGCAGCTTAGGGCAGGGGAGGACAGATACGCAGTATTTT
.	TRBV24-1	TRBJ2-5	.	CATSDLSQGSVEETQYF	TGTGCCACCAGTGATTTGAGCCAGGGGAGTGTGGAGGAGACCCAGTACTTC
TRBD2	TRBV19	TRBJ2-5	.	CASSISSGRASKETQYF	TGTGCCAGTAGTATCTCCTCGGGGAGGGCCTCAAAAGAGACCCAGTACTTC
.	TRBV5-4	TRBJ2-7	many	CASSLSKLEGLNEQYF	TGTGCCAGCAGCTTATCAAAGCTCGAGGGCCTCAACGAGCAGTACTTC
.	TRBV5-6	TRBJ1-2	many	CASSSWSDSWYGYTF	TGTGCCAGCAGCTCGTGGAGTGACAGTTGGTATGGCTACACCTTC
.	TRBV6-1	TRBJ2-1	many	CASIPQFGGRLSNEQFF	TGTGCCAGCATTCCGCAGTTCGGCGGGCGGTTGAGCAACGAGCAGTTCTTC
.	TRBV20-1	TRBJ2-7	few	CSAVSGYEQYF	TGCAGTGCTGTTAGCGGCTACGAGCAGTACTTC
.	TRBV3-1	TRBJ2-2	many	CASSQGPNTGELFF	TGTGCCAGCAGCCAGGGTCCGAACACCGGGGAGCTGTTTTTT
TRBD2	TRBV29-1	TRBJ2-5	many	CSVEFVIREAETQYF	TGCAGCGTTGAATTTGTGATCCGGGAGGCGGAGACCCAGTACTTC
TRBD1	TRBV7-9	TRBJ1-1	many	CASSLAPMGQGRDTEAFF	TGTGCCAGCAGCTTAGCCCCCATGGGACAGGGGCGGGACACTGAAGCTTTCTTT
.	TRBV12-3/TRBV12-4	TRBJ2-3	many	CASSLGPRTESTDTQYF	TGTGCCAGCAGCCTGGGGCCGAGGACCGAGAGCACAGATACGCAGTATTTT
.	TRBV30	TRBJ1-5	many	CAWSEAREQPQHF	TGTGCCTGGAGTGAAGCGCGGGAGCAGCCCCAGCATTTT
.	TRBV10-3	TRBJ2-1	few	CAISRTPGLDNNEQFF	TGTGCCATCAGTCGCACTCCGGGACTGGATAACAATGAGCAGTTCTTC
.	TRBV9	TRBJ2-1	many	CASSASLRGNEQFF	TGTGCCAGCAGCGCTTCTTTGCGAGGCAATGAGCAGTTCTTC
TRBD2	TRBV7-9	TRBJ2-1	many	CASSAGLAGVDNEQFF	TGTGCCAGCAGCGCTGGACTAGCGGGAGTGGACAATGAGCAGTTCTTC
.	TRBV10-3	TRBJ2-2	few	CAIRGTTVTGELVF	TGTGCCATCAGAGGAACGACAGTCACCGGGGAGCTGGTTTTT
TRBD2	TRBV11-3	TRBJ2-3	many	CASSWGTSANLRTDTQYF	TGTGCCAGCAGCTGGGGGACTAGCGCGAATCTTCGCACAGATACGCAGTATTTT
.	TRBV12-3/TRBV12-4	TRBJ2-3	many	CASSLPHGDMGQDTQYF	TGTGCCAGCAGTCTCCCTCACGGGGATATGGGGCAAGATACGCAGTATTTT
TRBD1	TRBV6-1	TRBJ1-2	many	CASTGGDSNYGYTF	TGTGCCAGCACAGGGGGAGATTCTAACTATGGCTACACCTTC
.	TRBV19	TRBJ1-5	.	CASSIGKLSNQPQHF	TGTGCCAGTAGTATAGGAAAACTTTCCAATCAGCCCCAGCATTTT